The 23 T cell receptor beta chains given below trace back to one sample, sequenced in a study of cytomegalovirus exposure and HLA in healthy donors. Vbeta (60) and Jbeta (13) primers were used in the PCR. The assay was immunoSEQ multiplex PCR, and TCRdb's table has in-frame clones only and misses some. In the table there are some 190,000 clones, about 80% of which are singletons. Sample: PBMCs. The receptors come from a woman aged 40 to 55 in good health and CMV-seronegative.

The chain couples TRBV2 to TRBJ2-5; D not certain. In germline, CDR1 is SNHLY, CDR2 FYNNEI. This CDR3 is built from 11 residues. Deletions cut 4 bases from V and 4 bases from J, with 4 bases between. In DNA, the CDR3 is TGTGCCAGCAGTGCGGGAGAGACCCAGTACTTC. Protein: CASSAGETQYF. The full variable domain, in which reference TRBV2 and TRBJ2-5 provide the parts outside the CDR3, is EPEVTQTPSHQVTQMGQEVILRCVPISNHLYFYWYRQILGQKVEFLVSFYNNEISEKSEIFDDQFSVERPDGSNFTLKIRSTKLEDSAMYFCASSAGETQYFGPGTRLLVL.

The chain combines TRBV7-9 with TRBJ2-1, with D maybe TRBD2 (7 bases). The CDR3 length is 15 residues. V was shortened by 1 base and J by 6 bases, with 13 bases between the two germline ends. Germline V lookup: CDR1 SEHNR, CDR2 FQNEAQ (reference sequence). For the CDR3, the DNA is TGTGCCAGCAGCTTAGAGGGGGGGTCGGGCAATGAGCAGTTCTTC. Translated, it gives CASSLEGGSGNEQFF.

The rearrangement uses TRBV28 and TRBJ1-2, with 7 bases identical to TRBD1. Germline CDR1 is MDHEN and CDR2 is SYDVKM. Trimming at V came to 7 bases and at J to 3 bases, leaving 14 bases not matched to a gene. This CDR3 is 16 amino acids long. The CDR3 DNA reads TGTGCCAGCAAACCAAATCTCGCGACAGGGCACTATGGCTACACCTTC. The encoded protein is CASKPNLATGHYGYTF.

A single count supports this clone. This rearrangement joins TRBV5-1 to TRBJ1-3, with D possibly TRBD1 on 5 matching bases. CDR1 is SGHRS, CDR2 YFSETQ, per germline. This CDR3 has 18 residues. V was trimmed by 4 bases and J by 2 bases, leaving 22 bases between them. CDR3 in DNA: TGCGCCAGCAGCCGGGCCGGGACCTCGGGGGGTGCTGGAAACACCATATATTTT. Residues: CASSRAGTSGGAGNTIYF.

This chain connects TRBV5-6 to TRBJ1-1; perhaps TRBD1 as D (5 bases). This CDR3 has 14 residues. V shed 4 bases and J shed 5 bases, with 15 bases lying between them. Germline loops: CDR1 SGHDT, CDR2 YYEEEE. The CDR3 region is CASSPRPGGTEAFF. In DNA form, the CDR3 reads TGTGCCAGCAGCCCCAGGCCGGGGGGGACTGAAGCTTTCTTT.

The CDR3 spells CASRTGIDNSPLHF. CDR3 nucleotide sequence: TGTGCCAGCAGGACAGGGATCGATAATTCACCCCTCCACTTT. The chain recombines TRBV2 with TRBJ1-6, with 7 bases matching TRBD1. The CDR3 has 14 residues. Trimming removed 6 bases from V and 5 bases from J; junction bases left unmatched: 4. Germline lookup yields CDR1 SNHLY and CDR2 FYNNEI.

The chain combines TRBV30 with TRBJ1-3, with 7 bases identical to TRBD1. The CDR3 has 14 residues. Germline V lookup: CDR1 GTSNPN, CDR2 SVGIG (reference sequence). With V trimmed by 5 bases and J by 3 bases, 7 bases remained unmatched. For the CDR3, the DNA is TGTGCCTGGCGCGTACAGGGGTTTGGAAACACCATATATTTT. As protein: CAWRVQGFGNTIYF.

The chain recombines TRBV29-1 with TRBJ2-5, with 7 bases fitting TRBD2. CDR1 is SQVTM and CDR2 is ANQGSEA in the germline V gene. The CDR3 sequence is 14 residues long. V lost 0 bases and J lost 5; bases outside the gene matches: 6. CDR3 protein: CSVEEPTSSETQYF. The CDR3 DNA sequence: TGCAGCGTTGAAGAACCGACTAGCTCGGAGACCCAGTACTTC.

The chain links TRBV7-2 to TRBJ1-5; D unresolved. Germline V gene data show CDR1 as SGHTA and CDR2 as FQGNSA. The V and J ends lost 1 base and 0 bases respectively, with 7 bases between them. The CDR3 length is 15 residues. The CDR3 DNA follows: TGTGCCAGCAGCTTAGGGAGTTATAGCAATCAGCCCCAGCATTTT. Translated, it gives CASSLGSYSNQPQHF.

J is TRBJ2-2 and V is TRBV19, with 7 bases aligning to TRBD1. V was pared by 3 bases and J by 5 bases, with 12 bases of the junction left unmatched. In germline, CDR1 is LNHDA, CDR2 SQIVND (reference sequence). The CDR3 is made up of 17 amino acids. The CDR3, as DNA: TGTGCCAGTAGTATTCCCCGGGACAGACTTACTACCGGGGAGCTGTTTTTT. Translated: CASSIPRDRLTTGELFF.

This clone has only a few counts. The chain links TRBV19 to TRBJ1-5; maybe TRBD1 (5 bases). Germline assignment: CDR1 LNHDA and CDR2 SQIVND (reference sequence). Trimming took 4 bases from V and 0 from J, leaving 13 bases between them. The CDR3 runs to 16 residues. The CDR3 protein is CASSTPTDTSNQPQHF. CDR3 coding DNA: TGTGCCAGTAGTACCCCGACAGATACTAGCAATCAGCCCCAGCATTTT.

Comment on this clone: The same CDR3 also results from other DNA sequences found in this sample. This chain links TRBV11-3 with TRBJ2-5, with 12 positions matching TRBD2. The germline CDR1 and CDR2 sequences are SGHNT and YENEEA. This CDR3 is 15 amino acids long. V trimming: 1 base; J trimming: 5 bases; junction bases outside the gene matches: 2. CDR3 DNA sequence: TGTGCCAGCAGCTTAGGACTAGCGGGAGTCGAGACCCAGTACTTC. Its protein is CASSLGLAGVETQYF.

The chain combines TRBV6-1 with TRBJ1-2; 7 bases line up with TRBD1. The V gene's germline CDR1 is MNHNS and CDR2 SASEGT. V shed 6 bases, J shed 2 bases, and the junction held 6 bases outside the gene matches. The CDR3 spans 14 residues. CDR3 region: CASRAEQGNYGYTF. CDR3 DNA sequence: TGTGCCAGCAGGGCCGAACAGGGGAACTATGGCTACACCTTC.

This chain links TRBV11-2 with TRBJ2-2; TRBD1 is a possible D gene (6 bases). The germline V gene encodes CDR1 SGHAT and CDR2 FQNNGV. Trimming removed 2 bases from V and 5 bases from J, with 9 bases in between. The CDR3 totals 14 residues. The CDR3 loop is CASSLNRDTGELFF. DNA for the CDR3: TGTGCCAGCAGCTTAAACAGGGATACCGGGGAGCTGTTTTTT.

There are a few counts of this clone. The chain carries TRBV27 and TRBJ2-1; D may be TRBD2 (5 bases). This CDR3 has 15 residues. Germline CDR1 is MNHEY and CDR2 is SMNVEV (reference sequence). V was clipped by 8 bases and J by 0 bases, with 14 bases between them. The CDR3 coding sequence is TGTGCCAGCGGTCTACTAGGCAGCTCCTACAATGAGCAGTTCTTC. It codes for CASGLLGSSYNEQFF.

The CDR3 region has the DNA TGTGCCAGCTCACCGGGCAGCTCCTACGAGCAGTACGTC. Translation: CASSPGSSYEQYV. The chain uses TRBV18 and TRBJ2-7; no clear D. Germline V CDR1 and CDR2: KGHSH, LQKENI. V was pared by 3 bases and J by 0 bases, with 6 bases between. CDR3 size: 13 residues.

This chain uses TRBV11-3 with TRBJ2-1, with D tentatively TRBD1 (6 bases). The CDR3 contains 14 residues. V was pared by 6 bases and J by 7 bases, with 16 bases between. Germline CDR1 SGHNT, CDR2 YENEEA. In DNA, the CDR3 is TGTGCCAGCAGTCTGGCGGCAGGGGATAATGAGCAGTTCTTC. It encodes CASSLAAGDNEQFF. The full variable domain, in which reference TRBV11-3 and TRBJ2-1 provide the parts outside the CDR3, is EAGVVQSPRYKIIEKKQPVAFWCNPISGHNTLYWYLQNLGQGPELLIRYENEEAVDDSQLPKDRFSAERLKGVDSTLKIQPAELGDSAVYLCASSLAAGDNEQFFGPGTRLTVL.

The chain couples TRBV7-8 to TRBJ2-7, with 8 bases aligning to TRBD2. The junction had 7 bases not matched to a gene; V was cut back by 1 base and J by 5 bases. Germline values: CDR1 SGHVS, CDR2 FQNEAQ. CDR3 length equals 15 residues. The CDR3 nucleotides are TGTGCCAGCAGCTTAGATAAAGGACTAGCCCACGAGCAGTACTTC. Residues: CASSLDKGLAHEQYF.

This chain connects TRBV5-6 to TRBJ2-7; 10 nucleotides match TRBD2. CDR1 and CDR2 (germline): SGHDT, YYEEEE. V gave up 4 bases and J gave up 4 bases; unmatched junction bases: 11. The CDR3 runs to 16 residues. This CDR3 is CASSLLLAGAGYEQYF. Here the CDR3 DNA reads TGTGCCAGCAGCCTTCTCCTAGCGGGAGCGGGATACGAGCAGTACTTC.

The chain couples TRBV25-1 to TRBJ2-5, with D possibly matching TRBD1 (5 bases). V lost 1 base, J lost 3 bases, and 12 bases lay in between. This CDR3 has 15 amino acids. Germline CDR1 and CDR2: MGHDK and SYGVNS. The CDR3: CASSELGGQEETQYF. For the CDR3, the DNA is TGTGCCAGCAGTGAATTAGGCGGACAAGAAGAGACCCAGTACTTC.

This clone came up once. The rearrangement uses TRBV11-1 and TRBJ2-4; 7 positions match TRBD1. The CDR3 is 13 residues long. Losses at the gene ends were 4 bases for V and 8 bases for J; bases not matched to a gene: 5. Germline-derived CDR1 and CDR2 are SGHAT and FQDESV (reference sequence). CDR3 in amino acids: CASSSPGQDIQYF. DNA for the CDR3: TGTGCCAGCAGCTCACCCGGACAGGACATTCAGTACTTC.

The V gene is TRBV6-5, the J gene TRBJ2-7; the D gene is possibly TRBD2 (7 bases). Germline V gives CDR1 MNHEY, CDR2 SVGAGI. The CDR3 runs 13 residues. V lost 7 bases and J lost 0, with 10 bases in between. The DNA of the CDR3 is TGTGCCAGCACGGGGGGCTTCTCCTACGAGCAGTACTTC. Translated: CASTGGFSYEQYF.

The gene calls are TRBV29-1 and TRBJ2-1; tentatively, D is TRBD2 (6 bases). This CDR3 comprises 13 residues. The germline V gene encodes CDR1 SQVTM and CDR2 ANQGSEA. V lost 6 bases and J 0 bases, leaving 9 bases between the germline ends. The chain's CDR3 is CSVRRGSYNEQFF. The CDR3 DNA sequence: TGCAGCGTCCGGAGGGGCTCCTACAATGAGCAGTTCTTC.